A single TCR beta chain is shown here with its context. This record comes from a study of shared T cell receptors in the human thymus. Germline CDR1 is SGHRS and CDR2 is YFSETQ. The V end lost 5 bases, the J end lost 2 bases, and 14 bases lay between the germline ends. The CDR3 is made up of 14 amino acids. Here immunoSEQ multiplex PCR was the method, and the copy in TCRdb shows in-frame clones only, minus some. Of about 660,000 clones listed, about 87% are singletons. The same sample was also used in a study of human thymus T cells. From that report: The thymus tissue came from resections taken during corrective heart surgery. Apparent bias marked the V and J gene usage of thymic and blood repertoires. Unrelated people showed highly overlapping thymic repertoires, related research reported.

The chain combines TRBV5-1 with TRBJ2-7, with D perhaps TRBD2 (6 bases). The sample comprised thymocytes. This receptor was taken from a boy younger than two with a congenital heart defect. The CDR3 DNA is TGCGCCAGCAGGACCGGGACTTCGACCTACGAGCAGTACTTC. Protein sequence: CASRTGTSTYEQYF.